This TCR beta chain came from a study of blood T cell repertoires in COVID-19. As for the study in general: Whether acute or convalescent, the COVID-19 samples came from the United States, Italy and Spain. Nucleic acid was either cDNA or gDNA, and it came from T cells, B-cell-depleted T cells, or PBMCs.

V dropped 5 bases and J dropped 0 bases, with 14 bases sitting between them. Germline V lookup: CDR1 LNHDA, CDR2 SQIVND (reference sequence). This CDR3 contains 15 residues. The data were produced by immunoSEQ multiplex PCR, yet TCRdb's version contains in-frame clones alone and is incomplete. The top ten clones hold over 5% of a sample with about 260,000 clones, around 87% of them seen once. This chain connects TRBV19 to TRBJ2-7, with D possibly being TRBD1 (6 bases). The sequence came from a woman in her fifties or sixties with COVID-19, enrolled during active disease. The material sequenced was peripheral blood. The CDR3 DNA reads as TGTGCCAGTAGTCCCCAGGACAGATCCTCCTACGAGCAGTACTTC. Its translation is CASSPQDRSSYEQYF.